A selection of T cell receptor beta chains follows, all from one sample in a study of blood T cells in healthy people across ages. TCRdb re-derived calls from the 5' RACE reads in MiXCR, one entry per CDR3 protein. Among approximately 670,000 distinct CDR3 sequences listed, roughly 41% were seen once. Sequenced sample: blood. The source is an elderly man in good health. Each CDR3 is given with its conserved first and last residue. D genes are given only for firm matches. Not every row has a clone size; where given, it reads once, few, many or a size class.

j_call clone_size d_call v_call cdr3_nt cdr3_aa
TRBJ2-7 . . TRBV15 TGTGCCACCACACCGGGACTCCCGCCCTACGAGCAGTACTTC CATTPGLPPYEQYF
TRBJ1-2 . . TRBV5-1 TGCGCCAGCAGCTTGAACGGTGGAGGGAGATCGGTCAATGGCTACACCTTC CASSLNGGGRSVNGYTF
TRBJ2-7 few TRBD1 TRBV20-1 TGCAGTGCGCACAGGACAGGAGACTACGAGCAGTACTTC CSAHRTGDYEQYF
TRBJ2-3 once TRBD2 TRBV3-1 TGTGCCAGCAGCCATGGGACTAGCGGGATTGTGGATACGCAGTATTTT CASSHGTSGIVDTQYF
TRBJ2-1 once . TRBV25-1 TGTGCCAGCAGTGAAGCTGGGACCTACGAGCAGTTCTTC CASSEAGTYEQFF
TRBJ1-4 . . TRBV6-1 TGTGCCAGCAGTGCCAATGCTCCCGGGGAAAAACTGTTTTTT CASSANAPGEKLFF
TRBJ2-3 . . TRBV7-2 TGTGCCAGCAGCTCTCTCGCGGGGGCCAACACAGATACGCAGTATTTT CASSSLAGANTDTQYF
TRBJ2-6 . . TRBV5-1 TGTGCCAGCAGCTCCGCCTCTGGGGCCAACGTCCTGACTTTC CASSSASGANVLTF
TRBJ2-7 few TRBD2 TRBV20-1 TGCAGTGCTAGAGCCGGACTAGCGTCAACCTACGAGCAGTACTTC CSARAGLASTYEQYF
TRBJ2-5 few TRBD1 TRBV6-2/TRBV6-3 TGTGCCAGCAGGACGGGACAGGGGCCTCAAGAGACCCAGTACTTC CASRTGQGPQETQYF
TRBJ1-1 few . TRBV12-3/TRBV12-4 TGTGCCAGCAGCCGCACGACAGTGAACACTGAAGCTTTCTTT CASSRTTVNTEAFF
TRBJ2-1 . . TRBV7-2 TGTGCCAGCAGCCGCAACCGGGTCGAGCAGTTCTTC CASSRNRVEQFF
TRBJ2-1 . TRBD1 TRBV12-3/TRBV12-4 TGTGCCGGCAGTTCGAACAGGGGGCGCAACAATGAGCAGTTCTTC CAGSSNRGRNNEQFF
TRBJ2-3 . TRBD1 TRBV7-2 TGTGCCAGCAGCGCGCCCGGACAGGGGTTCACAGATACGCAGTATTTT CASSAPGQGFTDTQYF
TRBJ1-2 many TRBD1 TRBV10-3 TGTGCCATCAGTATTACAGGGGATGGCTACACCTTC CAISITGDGYTF
TRBJ2-2 many . TRBV12-3/TRBV12-4 TGTGCCAGCAGTTTATCCATGGTCAGGGAGCTGTTTTTT CASSLSMVRELFF
TRBJ1-1 . . TRBV12-3/TRBV12-4 TGTGCCAGCAACCTGGGGGGAACTGAAGCTTTCTTT CASNLGGTEAFF
TRBJ2-3 . TRBD2 TRBV3-1 TGTGCCAGCAGCCGACAAATTTCTAGCGGACCTAGCACAGATACGCAGTATTTT CASSRQISSGPSTDTQYF
TRBJ1-1 . TRBD1 TRBV4-3 TGCGCCAGCAGCCAAGTAACGGGACAGGGGGAAACTGAAGCTTTCTTT CASSQVTGQGETEAFF
TRBJ2-1 many . TRBV12-3/TRBV12-4 TGTGCCAGCAGTTTAGGCCCCAGCGGCTCCTACAATGAGCAGTTCTTC CASSLGPSGSYNEQFF
TRBJ2-3 . . TRBV6-4 TGTGCCAGCAGCGTTGGGGGGCCGAGTAGCACAGATACGCAGTATTTT CASSVGGPSSTDTQYF
TRBJ1-5 many . TRBV28 TGTGCCAGCAGTTTAGTTCGCAATCAGCCCCAGCATTTT CASSLVRNQPQHF
TRBJ1-4 . . TRBV29-1 TGCAGCGAAGGCTATAGGACGGGCAAACGGGAACTGTTTTTT CSEGYRTGKRELFF
TRBJ2-3 . . TRBV7-2 TGTGCCAGCAGCTCAGGGGCTAGCTCGGGAGGCACAGATACGCAGTATTTT CASSSGASSGGTDTQYF
TRBJ2-3 . TRBD1 TRBV15 TGTGCCACCAGCCGCAGGACAGGGAAGGGCACAGATACGCAGTATTTT CATSRRTGKGTDTQYF
TRBJ2-7 . TRBD1 TRBV24-1 TGTACCACCAGTGATCCACAACCGGGACAGGGGGTCAATGAGCAGTACTTC CTTSDPQPGQGVNEQYF
TRBJ2-3 . TRBD2 TRBV9 TGTGCCAGCAGCCCCCGGGGGGGGGCAGAAGATACGCAGTATTTT CASSPRGGAEDTQYF
TRBJ2-7 . . TRBV6-2/TRBV6-3 TGTGCCAGCATTGCGGCAGGGGTGAACTACGAGCAGTACTTC CASIAAGVNYEQYF
TRBJ2-2 . . TRBV6-2/TRBV6-3 TGTGCCAGCAGAAAGACAGCGAACACCGGGGAGCTGTTTTTT CASRKTANTGELFF
TRBJ1-2 . . TRBV7-2 TGTGCCAGCAGCTTAAGCGGGGGTACTCCTAACTATGGCTACACCTTC CASSLSGGTPNYGYTF
TRBJ2-1 . . TRBV6-2/TRBV6-3 TGTGCCAGCAGTCGGAATACTAATTACAATGAGCAGTTCTTC CASSRNTNYNEQFF
TRBJ1-1 few . TRBV29-1 TGCAGCGTTTCCCTTTCCGCTGAAGCTTTCTTT CSVSLSAEAFF